Below, 32 T cell receptor beta chains from the same sample are listed, as sequenced in a study of T cells in localized non-small cell lung cancer. Sequencing was performed with immunoSEQ multiplex PCR; in TCRdb, only in-frame clones are kept and a portion is missing. The sample holds 15,000 to 20,000 clones, around 91% seen once. The source material was peripheral blood mononuclear cells, sampled before any cancer treatment. The source is a woman aged 40 to 75 with stage III lung adenocarcinoma.

This sequence joins TRBV7-7 and TRBJ2-2; D might be TRBD2 (6 bases). The CDR3 has 18 residues. Between the trimmed V and J ends, which lost 1 base and 0 bases, there was a span of 15 bases. Per the germline V gene, CDR1 is SSHAT and CDR2 is FNYEAQ (reference sequence). CDR3 sequence: CASSLEGEGGTNTGELFF. In DNA form, the CDR3 reads TGTGCCAGCAGCTTAGAAGGAGAGGGAGGCACGAACACCGGGGAGCTGTTTTTT. Full variable domain (outside the CDR3, taken from reference TRBV7-7 and TRBJ2-2): GAGVSQSPRYKVTKRGQDVTLRCDPISSHATLYWYQQALGQGPEFLTYFNYEAQPDKSGLPSDRFSAERPEGSISTLTIQRTEQRDSAMYRCASSLEGEGGTNTGELFFGEGSRLTVL.

This chain links TRBV10-3 with TRBJ2-1; TRBD2 aligns across 14 bases. CDR3 size: 16 residues. From germline, CDR1 is ENHRY and CDR2 SYGVKD. J gave up 8 bases and V 6 bases, and 9 bases lay outside the gene matches. CDR3 residues: CAIRGTSGSGLDEQFF. The CDR3 nucleotides are TGTGCCATCAGAGGGACTAGCGGGAGCGGTTTGGATGAGCAGTTCTTC.

This rearrangement joins TRBV28 to TRBJ1-5; tentative D call: TRBD1 (6 bases). Germline CDR1 reads MDHEN; CDR2 reads SYDVKM. Trimming stripped 5 bases from V and 7 bases from J, with 18 bases between. The CDR3 totals 15 residues. The CDR3 DNA is TGTGCCAGCAGTACGGGGGCAGGGCCTTGGCAGCCCCAGCATTTT. The encoded protein is CASSTGAGPWQPQHF. Filled out from reference TRBV28 and TRBJ1-5, the complete variable domain reads DVKVTQSSRYLVKRTGEKVFLECVQDMDHENMFWYRQDPGLGLRLIYFSYDVKMKEKGDIPEGYSVSREKKERFSLILESASTNQTSMYLCASSTGAGPWQPQHFGDGTRLSIL.

CDR3 amino acids: CASSAFTGTNEKLFF. The CDR3, as DNA: TGTGCCAGCAGTGCATTTACAGGGACTAATGAAAAACTGTTTTTT. The chain recombines TRBV2 with TRBJ1-4; D perhaps matches TRBD1 (6 bases). Germline CDR1 and CDR2: SNHLY and FYNNEI. This CDR3 has 15 amino acids. V dropped 4 bases and J dropped 2 bases, with 11 bases sitting between them.

The chain employs TRBV7-7 and TRBJ2-5, with TRBD2 matching over 12 bases. The CDR3 spans 15 residues. Looked up from germline, CDR1 is SSHAT and CDR2 is FNYEAQ (reference sequence). V was clipped by 5 bases and J by 4 bases; unmatched bases: 5. CDR3 sequence reads: CASSKTSGGLETQYF. Written as DNA, the CDR3 is TGTGCCAGCAGCAAGACTAGCGGGGGATTAGAGACCCAGTACTTC. Based on the CDR3 plus reference TRBV7-7 and TRBJ2-5, the full variable domain is GAGVSQSPRYKVTKRGQDVTLRCDPISSHATLYWYQQALGQGPEFLTYFNYEAQPDKSGLPSDRFSAERPEGSISTLTIQRTEQRDSAMYRCASSKTSGGLETQYFGPGTRLLVL.

The chain links TRBV6-1 to TRBJ1-5; possibly TRBD1 for D (5 bases). Trimming took 8 bases from V and 5 from J, leaving 10 bases between them. CDR3 length: 12 amino acids. Germline assignment: CDR1 MNHNS and CDR2 SASEGT. Here the CDR3 reads CASWQGDQPQHF. For the CDR3, the DNA is TGTGCCAGCTGGCAGGGCGATCAGCCCCAGCATTTT.

This chain links TRBV19 with TRBJ2-6; no reliable D call. The germline gives CDR1 LNHDA, CDR2 SQIVND (reference sequence). V lost 3 bases and J lost 4, with 13 bases in between. The CDR3 totals 16 residues. CDR3 nucleotides: TGTGCCAGTAGTATTCGCAGTCCAAGCGGGGCCAACGTCCTGACTTTC. This sequence encodes CASSIRSPSGANVLTF.

The CDR3 bases are TGTGCTAGTGGATCGGAGGGGCTAAACACCATATATTTT. This codes for CASGSEGLNTIYF. This rearrangement joins TRBV12-5 to TRBJ1-3, with D possibly matching TRBD1 (5 bases). V was trimmed by 6 bases and J by 6 bases, leaving 12 bases between them. Germline CDR1 and CDR2: LGHNT and FRNRAP. The CDR3 is 13 amino acids.

The rearrangement uses TRBV28 and TRBJ2-7; tentatively, D is TRBD1 or TRBD2 (5 bases each). From germline, CDR1 is MDHEN and CDR2 SYDVKM. V was pared by 3 bases and J by 0 bases, with 15 bases between. This CDR3 comprises 16 residues. The CDR3 sequence is CASSLSYGDGSYEQYF. The CDR3 nucleotides read TGTGCCAGCAGTTTGTCATACGGGGACGGCTCCTACGAGCAGTACTTC.

CDR3 coding DNA: TGTGCCAGCAGTGTCTCCCCCCTGAATCAGCCCCAGCATTTT. This gives the protein CASSVSPLNQPQHF. The J gene is TRBJ1-5, the V gene TRBV2; D call uncertain. CDR1 is SNHLY and CDR2 is FYNNEI in the germline V gene. V was trimmed by 4 bases and J by 4 bases, leaving 11 bases between them. The CDR3 length is 14 residues.

The genes are TRBV30 and TRBJ2-3; 9 nucleotides agree with TRBD2. V lost 1 base to trimming and J lost 4 bases; unmatched junction nucleotides: 6. CDR1 is GTSNPN, CDR2 SVGIG, per germline (reference sequence). This CDR3 spans 15 amino acids. The CDR3, as DNA: TGTGCCTGGAGTGCCGAACGGACTAGCGCAGATACGCAGTATTTT. It translates to CAWSAERTSADTQYF.

The V and J genes are TRBV12-5 and TRBJ2-7; 7 positions agree with TRBD1. V lost 5 bases, J lost 2 bases, and 3 bases stayed unmatched. This CDR3 contains 13 residues. The germline gives CDR1 LGHNT, CDR2 FRNRAP. CDR3 amino acids: CASGPGQAYEQYF. Written as DNA, the CDR3 is TGTGCTAGTGGTCCAGGACAGGCCTACGAGCAGTACTTC.

This clone came up once. The V call is TRBV2, the J call TRBJ2-7; 10 positions agree with TRBD1. The CDR3 length is 13 residues. Germline CDR1 reads SNHLY; CDR2 reads FYNNEI. V gave up 6 bases and J gave up 5 bases; unmatched junction bases: 4. Here the CDR3 DNA reads TGTGCCAGCAGGGGACAGGGGAGCCACGAGCAGTACTTC. Amino acids: CASRGQGSHEQYF.

The chain combines TRBV5-1 with TRBJ1-1, with 8 bases aligning to TRBD1. There are 15 residues in the CDR3. Germline CDR1 reads SGHRS; CDR2 reads YFSETQ. V lost 5 bases and J lost 2; bases outside the gene matches: 8. The CDR3 spells CASRPSDRANTEAFF. The CDR3 DNA is TGCGCCAGCAGACCCTCGGACAGGGCCAACACTGAAGCTTTCTTT.

V usage is TRBV19 and J usage is TRBJ1-1; 7 nucleotides match TRBD1. The CDR3 consists of 15 residues. After removal of 3 bases from V and 4 bases from J, the junction contained 8 bases not matched to a gene. Germline V gene lookup returns CDR1 LNHDA and CDR2 SQIVND (reference sequence). The CDR3 spells CASSIPTTGSTEAFF. The CDR3 coding sequence is TGTGCCAGTAGTATCCCAACGACAGGGTCCACTGAAGCTTTCTTT.

V is TRBV6-1 and J is TRBJ2-7, with TRBD1 matching over 10 bases. Germline CDR1 is MNHNS and CDR2 is SASEGT. J lost 7 bases, V lost 4 bases, and 7 bases had no gene match. The CDR3 consists of 14 residues. The CDR3 loop reads CASSARQGAGEQYF. The CDR3 DNA reads TGTGCCAGCAGTGCTCGACAGGGGGCGGGGGAGCAGTACTTC.

The CDR3 is CASTSTGVYSPLHF. DNA for the CDR3: TGTGCCAGCACTTCCACAGGGGTATATTCACCCCTCCACTTT. The chain has TRBV2 and TRBJ1-6; 7 nucleotides line up with TRBD1. This CDR3 comprises 14 residues. Germline CDR1 is SNHLY and CDR2 is FYNNEI. V gave up 7 bases and J gave up 8 bases; unmatched junction bases: 8.

This chain uses TRBV5-1 with TRBJ1-2; D is perhaps TRBD1 (5 bases). The CDR3 length is 13 residues. The germline CDR1 and CDR2 sequences are SGHRS and YFSETQ. Trimming shortened V by 7 bases and J by 5 bases, and 15 bases separated the two germline ends. Here the CDR3 reads CASGRVGVYGYTF. The CDR3 nucleotides read TGCGCCAGCGGAAGAGTAGGGGTTTATGGCTACACCTTC.

The sample holds one count of this clone. V usage is TRBV15 and J usage is TRBJ1-4; D uncertain. The germline V gene has CDR1 LNHNV and CDR2 YYDKDF (reference sequence). This CDR3 has 13 residues. The V gene lost 3 bases and the J gene lost 8 bases, with 10 bases spanning the gap. The CDR3 region has the DNA TGTGCCACCAGCAGCGGACGTGGCGAAAAACTGTTTTTT. Encoded protein: CATSSGRGEKLFF.

The V call is TRBV4-2, the J call TRBJ1-4, with D possibly TRBD1 on 5 matching bases. V lost 1 base and J 7 bases, leaving 16 bases between the germline ends. This CDR3 region has 16 residues. CDR1 LGHNA and CDR2 YNFKEQ come from the germline V gene. The CDR3 reads CASSQAGGGESEKLFF. The CDR3 DNA follows: TGTGCCAGCAGCCAAGCAGGAGGAGGGGAGAGTGAAAAACTGTTTTTT.

The chain combines TRBV4-2 with TRBJ2-3; the match to TRBD2 covers 13 bases. Per the germline V gene, CDR1 is LGHNA and CDR2 is YNFKEQ. The ends lost 4 bases at V and 4 bases at J; junction bases unmatched: 5. There are 16 residues in the CDR3. The CDR3 loop is CASSPRTSGGADTQYF. The CDR3 DNA reads as TGTGCCAGCAGCCCTAGAACTAGCGGGGGGGCAGATACGCAGTATTTT.

The J gene is TRBJ1-1, the V gene TRBV6-6; a weak D match, TRBD1 (5 bases). The germline gives CDR1 MNHNY, CDR2 SVGAGI (reference sequence). V dropped 4 bases and J dropped 4 bases, with 10 bases sitting between them. This CDR3 contains 13 residues. In nucleotides, the CDR3 is TGTGCCAGCAGTTTCGAGGGGAGCACTGAAGCTTTCTTT. It is translated as CASSFEGSTEAFF.

The chain has TRBV5-1 and TRBJ2-5; 8 bases fit TRBD1. The CDR3 runs to 15 residues. J lost 2 bases, V lost 0 bases, and 3 bases had no gene match. Germline loops: CDR1 SGHRS, CDR2 YFSETQ. CDR3 protein: CASSLAGGAQETQYF. The CDR3 DNA reads as TGCGCCAGCAGCTTGGCAGGGGGCGCGCAAGAGACCCAGTACTTC.

The gene calls are TRBV6-6 and TRBJ1-4, with 8 bases lining up with TRBD1. Germline assignment: CDR1 MNHNY and CDR2 SVGAGI (reference sequence). This CDR3 has 13 amino acids. Trimming removed 5 bases from V and 8 bases from J; junction bases left unmatched: 4. CDR3 sequence reads: CASSGQGWEKLFF. The CDR3 coding sequence is TGTGCCAGCAGTGGACAGGGTTGGGAAAAACTGTTTTTT.

The chain recombines TRBV7-2 with TRBJ2-1; no clear D gene. The V end was cut by 0 bases, the J end by 6 bases, with 0 bases between. The CDR3 has 11 amino acids. Germline values: CDR1 SGHTA, CDR2 FQGNSA. The CDR3 loop reads CASSLANEQFF. The DNA of the CDR3 is TGTGCCAGCAGCTTAGCCAATGAGCAGTTCTTC.

The chain couples TRBV18 to TRBJ1-2, with a possible D match to TRBD1 (6 bases). V was shortened by 3 bases and J by 4 bases, with 24 bases between the two germline ends. Germline CDR1 and CDR2: KGHSH and LQKENI. This CDR3 contains 18 residues. For the CDR3, the DNA is TGTGCCAGCTCACCCGGCAGGGGCACCATTCTATGGGGCTATGGCTACACCTTC. Its translation: CASSPGRGTILWGYGYTF.

The chain is built from TRBV6-6 and TRBJ2-7, with D uncertain. The CDR3 is made up of 13 amino acids. The ends were cut back, 7 bases at V and 4 bases at J, with 14 bases in the middle. The germline CDR1 and CDR2 sequences are MNHNY and SVGAGI (reference sequence). The CDR3 sequence: CASTSSGGYEQYF. CDR3 sequence (DNA): TGTGCCAGCACCTCCTCGGGTGGATACGAGCAGTACTTC.

This clone was seen a handful of times. The gene calls are TRBV2 and TRBJ1-3, with 7 bases that match TRBD1. The CDR3 is 18 residues long. V shed 7 bases, J shed 0 bases, and the junction held 15 bases outside the gene matches. Germline CDR1 SNHLY, CDR2 FYNNEI. The CDR3 DNA reads as TGTGCCAGCACCGAAGAGGGGGCAGGGGCCAGCTCTGGAAACACCATATATTTT. Amino acid sequence: CASTEEGAGASSGNTIYF.

The chain couples TRBV6-5 to TRBJ1-1; no reliable D call. CDR1 and CDR2 from the germline V gene are MNHEY and SVGAGI. This CDR3 comprises 14 residues. V lost 2 bases, J lost 3 bases, and 10 bases lay in between. The DNA of the CDR3 is TGTGCCAGCAGTTACCCGGGAGGGTACACTGAAGCTTTCTTT. Translated: CASSYPGGYTEAFF.

The chain employs TRBV30 and TRBJ2-7; D remains ambiguous. Trimming cost V 3 bases and J 0 bases, with 9 bases left between them. The CDR3 is 13 amino acids. Looked up from germline, CDR1 is GTSNPN and CDR2 is SVGIG (reference sequence). The CDR3 is CAWSRTSSYEQYF. CDR3 nucleotides: TGTGCCTGGAGCAGGACCAGCTCCTACGAGCAGTACTTC.

This sequence joins TRBV2 and TRBJ2-5, with D unclear. V was pared by 4 bases and J by 3 bases, with 12 bases between. The CDR3 totals 14 residues. Germline CDR1 SNHLY, CDR2 FYNNEI. Written as DNA, the CDR3 is TGTGCCAGCAGTGCAGGCCAAGGAGAAGAGACCCAGTACTTC. Translation: CASSAGQGEETQYF.

This rearrangement joins TRBV7-2 to TRBJ2-7; tentatively, D is TRBD1 (6 bases). The germline CDR1 and CDR2 sequences are SGHTA and FQGNSA. Trimming pared 2 bases from V and 4 bases from J, leaving 15 bases between. The CDR3 totals 15 residues. CDR3 sequence (DNA): TGTGCCAGCAGCTTAATGACAGGAGGAATTTACGAGCAGTACTTC. Its protein is CASSLMTGGIYEQYF.